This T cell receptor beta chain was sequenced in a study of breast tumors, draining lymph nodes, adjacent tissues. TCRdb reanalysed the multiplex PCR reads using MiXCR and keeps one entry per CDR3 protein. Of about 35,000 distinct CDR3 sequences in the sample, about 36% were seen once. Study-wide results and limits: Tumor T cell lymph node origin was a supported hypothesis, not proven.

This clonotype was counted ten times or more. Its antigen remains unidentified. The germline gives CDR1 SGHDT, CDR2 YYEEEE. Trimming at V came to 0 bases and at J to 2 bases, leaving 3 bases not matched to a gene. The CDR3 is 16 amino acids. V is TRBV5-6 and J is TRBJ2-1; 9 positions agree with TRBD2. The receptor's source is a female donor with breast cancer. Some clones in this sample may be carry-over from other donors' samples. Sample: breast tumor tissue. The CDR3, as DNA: TGTGCCAGCAGCTTGGCTAGCGGGAATACCTACAATGAGCAGTTCTTC. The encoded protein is CASSLASGNTYNEQFF.